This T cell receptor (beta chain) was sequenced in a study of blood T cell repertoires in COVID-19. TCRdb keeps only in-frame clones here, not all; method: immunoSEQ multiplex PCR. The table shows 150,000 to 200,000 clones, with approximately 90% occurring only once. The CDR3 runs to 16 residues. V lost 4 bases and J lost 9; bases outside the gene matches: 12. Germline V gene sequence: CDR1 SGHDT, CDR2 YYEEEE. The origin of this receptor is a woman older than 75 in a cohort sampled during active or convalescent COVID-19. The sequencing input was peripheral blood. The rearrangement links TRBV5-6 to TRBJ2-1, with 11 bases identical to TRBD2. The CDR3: CASSAWTSGLVGEQFF. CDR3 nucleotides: TGTGCCAGCAGCGCGTGGACTAGCGGGTTGGTGGGTGAGCAGTTCTTC.